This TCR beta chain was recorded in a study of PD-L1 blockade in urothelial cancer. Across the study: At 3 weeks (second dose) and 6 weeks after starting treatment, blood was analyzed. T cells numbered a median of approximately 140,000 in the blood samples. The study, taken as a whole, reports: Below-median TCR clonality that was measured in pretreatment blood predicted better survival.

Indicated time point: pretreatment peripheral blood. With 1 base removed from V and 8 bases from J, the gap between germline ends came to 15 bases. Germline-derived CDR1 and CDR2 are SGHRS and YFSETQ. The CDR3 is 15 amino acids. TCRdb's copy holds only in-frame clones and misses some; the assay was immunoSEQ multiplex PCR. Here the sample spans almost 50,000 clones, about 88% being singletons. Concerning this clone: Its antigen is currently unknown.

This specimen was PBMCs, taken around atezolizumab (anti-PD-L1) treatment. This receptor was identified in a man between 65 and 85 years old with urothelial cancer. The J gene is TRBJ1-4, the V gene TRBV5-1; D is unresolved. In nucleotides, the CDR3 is TGCGCCAGCAGCTTGTACTCTTCGGGTGGGGAAAAACTGTTTTTT. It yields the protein CASSLYSSGGEKLFF.